This entry describes one T cell receptor (beta chain). What this receptor recognizes is not known. No base quality information exists; no much larger clone differs at one position. The sample comes from a study of CXCR4 blockade with PD-1 therapy in pancreatic cancer (dated by TCRdb to about 2019). Study-level background: The study combined multiplex immunohistochemistry and TCRbeta immunosequencing of resected pancreatic ductal adenocarcinoma with ex vivo slice culture testing PD-1 and CXCR4 blockade. Two geographically distinct regions were TCR-sequenced from each of about 6 tumors to assess intratumoral heterogeneity.

Results the study describes overall, beyond this receptor: Although tumors showed clonal expansion, with a mean productive clonality of roughly 0.13 compared with roughly 0.05 in healthy blood, clonality was not correlated with survival. Because only TCRbeta chains were sequenced, true antigen-specificity overlap among the convergent dominant clones remained unconfirmed, awaiting paired alpha-beta single-cell sequencing. Amino acid clone frequency correlated strongly with the number of distinct nucleotide rearrangements encoding it, suggesting convergent selection by common tumor antigens.

The archived tumor blocks came from patients who had not received neoadjuvant therapy before resection. For the preserved-tissue arm, the study drew on some 29 surgical resection samples taken from about two dozen pancreatic ductal adenocarcinoma patients who had not been treated previously. For the resection arm, DNA was extracted from ten 5-micron curls of FFPE tumor adjacent to the multiplex immunohistochemistry slide. The immunoSEQ Assay at Adaptive Biotechnologies was used to immunosequence TCRbeta CDR3 regions from the extracted DNA. As for how the authors treated the data: To quantify the absolute abundance of each unique TCRbeta CDR3, sequences were collapsed and filtered. Clonality was defined as 1 minus Pielou's evenness, computed on productive in-frame rearrangements only. For regional overlap, the top 100 nucleotide rearrangements were followed across paired samples, and the Morisita index was used to compare paired samples against unrelated samples. The immunoSEQ Rearrangement Details tool was used to assess whether nucleotide rearrangements converged onto identical amino acid sequences. Not all clones reach the TCRdb copy of this immuneACCESS table, which keeps in-frame sequences only. Checked studies attribute under half of the gap to unresolved V genes and leave the rest unexplained. V, J and clone size were drawn from that table, and D and trimming were deduced from the DNA. This sample has 15,000 to 20,000 clones in its table, and around 72% of those were observed once. The ten largest account for 5.9% of the sample.

Via the germline V gene (reference sequence), CDR1 is LNHDA and CDR2 SQIVND. The junction shows trimming of 1 base on V and 5 bases on J, plus 14 bases between the germline ends. The CDR3, cysteine through phenylalanine, is 15 amino acids long. Just CDR3 DNA is preserved here, 45 bases in frame from base 1. Material: tumor tissue. The clonotype was recovered from a human donor with pancreatic ductal adenocarcinoma. This sequence uses TRBV19 and TRBJ1-1, with a tentative D gene TRBD1 over 5 matching bases. The DNA is as follows: TGTGCCAGTAGTATAGGGGATAACCGGGGGACTGAAGCTTTCTTT. Its translation is CASSIGDNRGTEAFF.